This T cell receptor (beta chain) was observed in a study of beta chain features in type 1 diabetes. The study's findings and limits: Within the patient group, naive, central memory and Treg TCRB repertoires appeared more similar to each other than within healthy donors. Moderate but significant shortening of TCRB CDR3s was recorded in all four CD4+ subsets from Type 1 diabetes patients.

What was sequenced were expressed TCRB transcripts, since all of the isolated RNA had been reverse transcribed. Naive, central memory and regulatory T cell samples averaged around 4 million immunoSEQ reads each. TCRdb's copy holds only in-frame clones and misses some; the assay was immunoSEQ multiplex PCR. The sample lists about 650,000 clones; around an eighth were seen once. Germline CDR1 is MGHDK and CDR2 is SYGVNS. This CDR3 is 15 amino acids long. Trimming took 2 bases from V and 4 from J, leaving 14 bases between them. As to this clone: The target antigen is unknown.

Material: naive CD4+ T cells from blood. The TCR sequence derives from a man aged 30 to 45 with type 1 diabetes. The chain is built from TRBV25-1 and TRBJ2-5; the D gene is possibly TRBD2 (5 bases). Written as DNA, the CDR3 is TGTGCCAGCAGTGAAAACAGAAGAGGAGGAGAGACCCAGTACTTC. Its translation is CASSENRRGGETQYF.